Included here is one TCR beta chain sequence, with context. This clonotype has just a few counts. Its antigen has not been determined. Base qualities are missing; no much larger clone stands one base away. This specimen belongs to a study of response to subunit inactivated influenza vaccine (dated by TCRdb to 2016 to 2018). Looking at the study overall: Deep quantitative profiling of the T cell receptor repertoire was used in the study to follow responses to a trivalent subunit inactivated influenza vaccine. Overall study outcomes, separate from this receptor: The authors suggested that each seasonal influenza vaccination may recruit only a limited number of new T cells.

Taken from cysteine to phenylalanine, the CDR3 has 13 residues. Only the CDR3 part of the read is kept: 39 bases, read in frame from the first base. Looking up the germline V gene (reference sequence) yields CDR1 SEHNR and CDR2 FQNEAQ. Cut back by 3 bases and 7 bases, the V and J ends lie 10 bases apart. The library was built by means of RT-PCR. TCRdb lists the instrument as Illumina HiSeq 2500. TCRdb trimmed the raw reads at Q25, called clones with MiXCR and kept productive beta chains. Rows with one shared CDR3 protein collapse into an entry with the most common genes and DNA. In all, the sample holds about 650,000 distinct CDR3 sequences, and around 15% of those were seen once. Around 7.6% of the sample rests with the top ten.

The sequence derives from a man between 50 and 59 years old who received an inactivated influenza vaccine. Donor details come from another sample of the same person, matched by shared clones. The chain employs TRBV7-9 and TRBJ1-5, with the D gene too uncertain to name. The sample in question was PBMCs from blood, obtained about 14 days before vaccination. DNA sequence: TGTGCCAGCAGCTTCGACGGTGGGCAGCCCCAGCATTTT. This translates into CASSFDGGQPQHF.